The 20 T cell receptor beta chains presented below share a single source sample, sequenced in a study of blood T cell repertoires in COVID-19. TCRdb's copy holds only in-frame clones and misses some; the assay was immunoSEQ multiplex PCR. The sample includes around 210,000 clones, over 80% of them seen just once. The specimen sequenced was peripheral blood. The source is a man in his sixties with COVID-19, enrolled during active disease.

The rearrangement links TRBV18 to TRBJ1-2, with D unresolved. Germline values: CDR1 KGHSH, CDR2 LQKENI. Trimming left V 3 bases short and J 1 base short, with 18 bases between. The length of the CDR3 is 17 residues. Here the CDR3 reads CASSPTVWAYLNYGYTF. The CDR3 region has the DNA TGTGCCAGCTCACCCACGGTTTGGGCCTATCTTAACTATGGCTACACCTTC.

The chain links TRBV11-2 to TRBJ2-1, with 14 positions matching TRBD2. This CDR3 is built from 16 residues. Trimming at V came to 5 bases and at J to 10 bases, leaving 10 bases not matched to a gene. CDR1 and CDR2 from the germline V gene are SGHAT and FQNNGV. CDR3 nucleotides: TGTGCCAGCAGCCCAGGACTAGCGGGAGGCCTTTTGGAGCAGTTCTTC. It codes for CASSPGLAGGLLEQFF.

The V and J genes are TRBV19 and TRBJ2-5; 8 bases align to TRBD1. In germline, CDR1 is LNHDA, CDR2 SQIVND (reference sequence). The CDR3 covers 15 residues. V trimming: 7 bases; J trimming: 5 bases; junction bases outside the gene matches: 12. Here the CDR3 DNA reads TGTGCCAGTACCATGGGCAGGGGGCCATTCGAGACCCAGTACTTC. Its protein is CASTMGRGPFETQYF.

This clone has just one count. This sequence joins TRBV27 and TRBJ2-7, with 8 bases that match TRBD1. Per germline, CDR1 MNHEY and CDR2 SMNVEV (reference sequence). The CDR3 covers 15 residues. V dropped 6 bases and J dropped 2; count of bases not matched to a gene: 9. The CDR3 region has the DNA TGTGCCAGCAGCCTCACCGGACAGGGTACCTACGAGCAGTACTTC. Amino acids: CASSLTGQGTYEQYF.

This clone was detected once. The V and J genes are TRBV18 and TRBJ1-1; no clear D gene. The V gene lost 2 bases and the J gene lost 5 bases, with 15 bases spanning the gap. The CDR3 is 15 amino acids. The germline V gene encodes CDR1 KGHSH and CDR2 LQKENI. The CDR3 DNA reads TGTGCCAGCTCACCAGTGAGATCGGCGGGGACTGAAGCTTTCTTT. Translated, it gives CASSPVRSAGTEAFF.

The chain has TRBV27 and TRBJ2-7, with TRBD2 matching 10 bases. This CDR3 region has 13 residues. The junction had 7 bases not matched to a gene; V was cut back by 7 bases and J by 7 bases. CDR1 is MNHEY, CDR2 SMNVEV, per germline (reference sequence). In DNA, the CDR3 is TGTGCCAGCACCCTAGCGGGAGCAGGGGAGCAGTACTTC. Translating gives CASTLAGAGEQYF.

The chain carries TRBV4-2 and TRBJ1-6; D perhaps matches TRBD1 (5 bases). The CDR3 is 15 residues long. Trimming removed 0 bases from V and 9 bases from J, with 12 bases in between. Per germline, CDR1 LGHNA and CDR2 YNFKEQ. CDR3 sequence: CASSQEHTRGSPLHF. CDR3 sequence (DNA): TGTGCCAGCAGCCAAGAGCATACAAGGGGTTCACCCCTCCACTTT.

This clone was picked up a small number of times. This chain connects TRBV15 to TRBJ1-1; D gene unclear. V dropped 8 bases and J dropped 1 base, with 11 bases sitting between them. This CDR3 has 13 amino acids. CDR1 is LNHNV, CDR2 YYDKDF, per germline (reference sequence). CDR3 DNA: TGTGCCACCGCCCTGGAGAAGAACACTGAAGCTTTCTTT. It yields the protein CATALEKNTEAFF.

The V and J genes are TRBV5-4 and TRBJ1-2, with 7 nucleotides matching TRBD1. The V segment lost 4 bases and the J segment 6 bases; nucleotides outside the gene matches: 6. The CDR3 totals 13 residues. Germline values: CDR1 SGHNT, CDR2 YYREEE (reference sequence). CDR3 sequence: CASSVKTGDGYTF. In nucleotides, the CDR3 is TGTGCCAGCAGCGTGAAAACAGGGGATGGCTACACCTTC.

This rearrangement joins TRBV6-5 to TRBJ2-5; TRBD1 matches 7 bases. J lost 1 base, V lost 6 bases, and 8 bases had no gene match. CDR3 length: 15 amino acids. Germline loops: CDR1 MNHEY, CDR2 SVGAGI. The CDR3 region is CASSRDSYPQETQYF. In nucleotides, the CDR3 is TGTGCCAGCAGCCGGGACAGTTATCCCCAAGAGACCCAGTACTTC.

A remark on this clone: The sample has other DNA sequences that encode this CDR3 too. V gene TRBV9 combines with J gene TRBJ2-5; maybe TRBD2 (6 bases). V shed 2 bases and J shed 1 base, with 6 bases lying between them. There are 13 residues in the CDR3. Germline-derived CDR1 and CDR2 are SGDLS and YYNGEE. This CDR3 is CASSVGLQETQYF. The CDR3 DNA reads TGTGCCAGCAGCGTGGGACTCCAAGAGACCCAGTACTTC.

V usage is TRBV28 and J usage is TRBJ1-5; D uncertain. The CDR3 covers 17 residues. V shed 2 bases and J shed 3 bases, with 17 bases lying between them. Germline loops: CDR1 MDHEN, CDR2 SYDVKM. CDR3 loop: CASSLGPYGVLNQPQHF. For the CDR3, the DNA is TGTGCCAGCAGTTTAGGCCCTTACGGGGTTCTCAATCAGCCCCAGCATTTT.

The CDR3 bases are TGTGCCAGTAAGGACAGGAGATATAACTATGGCTACACCTTC. Its translation: CASKDRRYNYGYTF. The V gene is TRBV19, the J gene TRBJ1-2; 7 positions agree with TRBD1. CDR3 length equals 14 residues. V shed 7 bases and J 1 base; nucleotides not matched to a gene: 6. Germline V gene data show CDR1 as LNHDA and CDR2 as SQIVND (reference sequence). Full variable domain (outside the CDR3, taken from reference TRBV19 and TRBJ1-2): DGGITQSPKYLFRKEGQNVTLSCEQNLNHDAMYWYRQDPGQGLRLIYYSQIVNDFQKGDIAEGYSVSREKKESFPLTVTSAQKNPTAFYLCASKDRRYNYGYTFGSGTRLTVV.

CDR3 coding DNA: TGTGCCAGTGTCAGCTCTGGAAACACCATATATTTT. This encodes CASVSSGNTIYF. V and J are TRBV6-5 and TRBJ1-3; D remains unclear. CDR3 length equals 12 residues. With 9 bases removed from V and 0 bases from J, the gap between germline ends came to 6 bases. Germline-derived CDR1 and CDR2 are MNHEY and SVGAGI.

The chain recombines TRBV5-1 with TRBJ2-7; TRBD1 aligns across 7 bases. Germline V gene lookup returns CDR1 SGHRS and CDR2 YFSETQ. The CDR3 totals 18 residues. V trimming: 0 bases; J trimming: 5 bases; junction bases outside the gene matches: 17. The chain's CDR3 is CASSLELRRRDSSNEQYF. The CDR3 DNA reads as TGCGCCAGCAGCTTGGAATTGCGGCGCAGGGACAGTTCCAACGAGCAGTACTTC. The full variable domain, completed using reference TRBV5-1 and TRBJ2-7, is KAGVTQTPRYLIKTRGQQVTLSCSPISGHRSVSWYQQTPGQGLQFLFEYFSETQRNKGNFPGRFSGRQFSNSRSEMNVSTLELGDSALYLCASSLELRRRDSSNEQYFGPGTRLTVT.

Of note for this clone: Other nucleotide sequences from this sample produce the same CDR3. V and J are TRBV2 and TRBJ2-3; D gene unclear. From germline, CDR1 is SNHLY and CDR2 FYNNEI. CDR3 length equals 12 residues. V lost 4 bases to trimming and J lost 3 bases, with 5 bases between them. The DNA for the CDR3 is TGTGCCAGCAGTGGACTGACAGATACGCAGTATTTT. Protein sequence: CASSGLTDTQYF.

The J gene is TRBJ1-3, the V gene TRBV9; D remains ambiguous. Trimming stripped 0 bases from V and 2 bases from J, with 12 bases between. Germline-derived CDR1 and CDR2 are SGDLS and YYNGEE. The CDR3 covers 16 residues. This CDR3 is CASSVAGGVTGNTIYF. In nucleotides, the CDR3 is TGTGCCAGCAGCGTAGCTGGCGGGGTTACTGGAAACACCATATATTTT.

The chain's CDR3 is CASSPLDRDPEKLFF. In nucleotides, the CDR3 is TGTGCCAGCAGCCCCTTAGACAGGGATCCCGAAAAACTGTTTTTT. The gene calls are TRBV3-1 (or the pseudogene TRBV3-2) and TRBJ1-4, with TRBD1 matching over 7 bases. V was clipped by 4 bases and J by 8 bases; unmatched bases: 10. Germline V CDR1 and CDR2: LGHDT, YNNKEL (reference sequence). The CDR3 totals 15 residues.

The rearrangement uses TRBV29-1 and TRBJ2-7; a possible D gene is TRBD2 (6 bases). The CDR3 has 13 residues. V was shortened by 7 bases and J by 7 bases, with 20 bases between the two germline ends. Germline V gene sequence: CDR1 SQVTM, CDR2 ANQGSEA. The DNA of the CDR3 is TGCAGCGCTGGGCCGGGACTCCTGGGGGAGCAGTACTTC. Translation gives CSAGPGLLGEQYF.

The chain joins TRBV7-5 to TRBJ1-2; TRBD1, the D gene given by the table, was not confirmed from the DNA. TRBV7-5 corresponds to a pseudogene. The CDR3 contains 15 residues. CDR3 in amino acids: CARSPRTGLNYGYTF. CDR3 DNA sequence: TGTGCCAGAAGCCCTAGGACAGGACTAAACTATGGCTACACCTTC.